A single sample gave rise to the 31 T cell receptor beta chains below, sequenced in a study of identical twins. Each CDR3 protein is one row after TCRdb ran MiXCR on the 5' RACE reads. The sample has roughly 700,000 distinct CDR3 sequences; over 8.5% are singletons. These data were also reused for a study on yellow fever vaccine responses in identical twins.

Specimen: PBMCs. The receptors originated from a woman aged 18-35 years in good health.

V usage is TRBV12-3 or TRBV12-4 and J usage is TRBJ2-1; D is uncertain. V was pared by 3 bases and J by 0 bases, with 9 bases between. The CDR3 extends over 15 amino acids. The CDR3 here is CASSFYGDSYNEQFF. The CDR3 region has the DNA TGTGCCAGCAGTTTCTATGGGGACTCCTACAATGAGCAGTTCTTC.

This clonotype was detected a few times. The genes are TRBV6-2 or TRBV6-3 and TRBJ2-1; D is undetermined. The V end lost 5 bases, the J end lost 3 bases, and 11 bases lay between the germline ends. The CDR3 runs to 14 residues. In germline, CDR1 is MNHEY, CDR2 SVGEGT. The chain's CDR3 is CASSLLGDYNEQFF. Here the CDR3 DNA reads TGTGCCAGCAGTCTCCTGGGCGACTACAATGAGCAGTTCTTC.

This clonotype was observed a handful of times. The CDR3 is CASKEVVSYEQYF. CDR3 coding DNA: TGTGCCAGTAAAGAAGTGGTATCCTACGAGCAGTACTTC. V usage is TRBV6-1 and J usage is TRBJ2-7, with D hard to call. There are 13 residues in the CDR3. V dropped 9 bases and J dropped 1 base, with 13 bases sitting between them. CDR1 and CDR2 (germline): MNHNS, SASEGT.

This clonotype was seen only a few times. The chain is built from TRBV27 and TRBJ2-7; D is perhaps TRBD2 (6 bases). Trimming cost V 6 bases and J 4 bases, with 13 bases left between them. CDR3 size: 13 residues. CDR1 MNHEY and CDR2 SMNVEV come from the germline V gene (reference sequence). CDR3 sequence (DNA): TGTGCCAGCAGGGAACTAGCAGGTTACGAGCAGTACTTC. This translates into CASRELAGYEQYF.

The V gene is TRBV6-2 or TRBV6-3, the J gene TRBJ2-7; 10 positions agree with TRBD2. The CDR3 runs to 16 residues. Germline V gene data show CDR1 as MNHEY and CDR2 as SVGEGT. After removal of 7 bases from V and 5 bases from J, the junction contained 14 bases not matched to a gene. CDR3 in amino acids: CASISIGPSGSNEQYF. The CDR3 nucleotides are TGTGCCAGCATCTCAATAGGTCCTAGCGGGAGTAACGAGCAGTACTTC.

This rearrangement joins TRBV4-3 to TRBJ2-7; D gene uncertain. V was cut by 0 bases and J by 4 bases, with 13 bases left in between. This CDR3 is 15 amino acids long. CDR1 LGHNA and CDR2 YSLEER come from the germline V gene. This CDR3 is CASSQDGAARYEQYF. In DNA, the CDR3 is TGCGCCAGCAGCCAAGATGGAGCAGCCCGGTACGAGCAGTACTTC.

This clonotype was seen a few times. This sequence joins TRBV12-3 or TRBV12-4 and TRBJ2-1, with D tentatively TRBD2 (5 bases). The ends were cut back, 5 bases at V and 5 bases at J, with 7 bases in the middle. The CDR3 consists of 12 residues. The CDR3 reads CASSVGDNEQFF. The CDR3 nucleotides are TGTGCCAGCAGTGTCGGGGACAATGAGCAGTTCTTC.

The chain's CDR3 is CASSRKTAPDNSPLHF. The CDR3 DNA reads as TGTGCCAGCAGCAGAAAGACGGCGCCTGATAATTCACCCCTCCACTTT. V and J are TRBV7-2 and TRBJ1-6; D is unclear. Trimming stripped 5 bases from V and 5 bases from J, with 16 bases between. This CDR3 region has 16 residues. Per the germline V gene, CDR1 is SGHTA and CDR2 is FQGNSA. Full variable domain (remainder filled in from reference TRBV7-2 and TRBJ1-6): GAGVSQSPSNKVTEKGKDVELRCDPISGHTALYWYRQSLGQGLEFLIYFQGNSAPDKSGLPSDRFSAERTGGSVSTLTIQRTQQEDSAVYLCASSRKTAPDNSPLHFGNGTRLTVT.

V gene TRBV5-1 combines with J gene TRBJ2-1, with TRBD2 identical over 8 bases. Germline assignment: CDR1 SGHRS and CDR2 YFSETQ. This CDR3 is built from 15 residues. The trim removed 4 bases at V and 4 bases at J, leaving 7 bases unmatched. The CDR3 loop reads CASSIGLASYNEQFF. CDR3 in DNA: TGCGCCAGCAGCATCGGACTAGCCTCGTACAATGAGCAGTTCTTC.

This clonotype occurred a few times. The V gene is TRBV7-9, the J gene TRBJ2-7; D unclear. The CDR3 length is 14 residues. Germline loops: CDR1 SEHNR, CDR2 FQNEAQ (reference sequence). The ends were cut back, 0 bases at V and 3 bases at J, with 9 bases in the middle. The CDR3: CASSLADKGYEQYF. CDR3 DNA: TGTGCCAGCAGCTTAGCGGATAAAGGCTACGAGCAGTACTTC. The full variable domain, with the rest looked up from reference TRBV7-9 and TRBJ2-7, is DTGVSQNPRHKITKRGQNVTFRCDPISEHNRLYWYRQTLGQGPEFLTYFQNEAQLEKSRLLSDRFSAERPKGSFSTLEIQRTEQGDSAMYLCASSLADKGYEQYFGPGTRLTVT.

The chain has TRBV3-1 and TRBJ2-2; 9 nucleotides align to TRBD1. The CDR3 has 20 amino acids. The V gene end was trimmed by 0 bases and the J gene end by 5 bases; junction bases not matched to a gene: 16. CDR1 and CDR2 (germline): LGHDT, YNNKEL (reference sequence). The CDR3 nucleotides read TGTGCCAGCAGCCAAGAATCTGGACAGGGGATTCAATTGAAGACCGGGGAGCTGTTTTTT. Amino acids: CASSQESGQGIQLKTGELFF. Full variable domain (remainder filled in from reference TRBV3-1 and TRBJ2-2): DTAVSQTPKYLVTQMGNDKSIKCEQNLGHDTMYWYKQDSKKFLKIMFSYNNKELIINETVPNRFSPKSPDKAHLNLHINSLELGDSAVYFCASSQESGQGIQLKTGELFFGEGSRLTVL.

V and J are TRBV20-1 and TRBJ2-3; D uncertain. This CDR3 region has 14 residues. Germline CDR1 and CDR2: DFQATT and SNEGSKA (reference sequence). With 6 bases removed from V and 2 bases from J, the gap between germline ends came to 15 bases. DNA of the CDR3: TGCAGTGCAGAGAACGCCGGGTCCACAGATACGCAGTATTTT. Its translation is CSAENAGSTDTQYF.

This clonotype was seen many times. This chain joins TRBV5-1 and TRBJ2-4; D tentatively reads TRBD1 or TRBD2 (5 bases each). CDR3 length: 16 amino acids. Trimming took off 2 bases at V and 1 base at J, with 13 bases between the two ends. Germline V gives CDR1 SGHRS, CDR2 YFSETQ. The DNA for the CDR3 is TGCGCCAGCAGCTTACTAGAGGGGCCGGCCAAAAACATTCAGTACTTC. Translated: CASSLLEGPAKNIQYF.

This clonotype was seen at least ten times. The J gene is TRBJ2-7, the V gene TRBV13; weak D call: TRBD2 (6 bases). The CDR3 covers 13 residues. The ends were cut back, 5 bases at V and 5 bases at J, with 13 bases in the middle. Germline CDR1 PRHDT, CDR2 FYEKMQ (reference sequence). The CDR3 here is CASSRRERDEQYF. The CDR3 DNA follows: TGTGCCAGCAGCCGCCGGGAGAGGGACGAGCAGTACTTC.

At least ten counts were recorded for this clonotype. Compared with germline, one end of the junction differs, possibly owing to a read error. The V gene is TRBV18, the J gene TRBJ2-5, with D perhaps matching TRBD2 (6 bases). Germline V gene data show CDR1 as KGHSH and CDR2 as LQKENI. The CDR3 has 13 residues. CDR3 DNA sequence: TGCGCCAGCAGCCGGGGGAACCAAGAGACCCAGTACTTC. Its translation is CASSRGNQETQYF.

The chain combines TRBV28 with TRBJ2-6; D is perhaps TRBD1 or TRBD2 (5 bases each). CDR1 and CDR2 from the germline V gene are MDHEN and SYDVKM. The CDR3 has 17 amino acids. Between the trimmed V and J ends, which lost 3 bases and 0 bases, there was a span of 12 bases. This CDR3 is CASSFGTESSGANVLTF. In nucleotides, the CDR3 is TGTGCCAGCAGTTTTGGGACGGAGAGCTCTGGGGCCAACGTCCTGACTTTC.

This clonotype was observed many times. The CDR3 bases are TGCGCCAGCAGCCAAGATCGCCCCCACGAGCAGTACTTC. It encodes CASSQDRPHEQYF. This chain uses TRBV4-3 with TRBJ2-7; D is unclear. The germline CDR1 and CDR2 sequences are LGHNA and YSLEER. V lost 0 bases and J lost 5, with 8 bases in between. This CDR3 comprises 13 residues.

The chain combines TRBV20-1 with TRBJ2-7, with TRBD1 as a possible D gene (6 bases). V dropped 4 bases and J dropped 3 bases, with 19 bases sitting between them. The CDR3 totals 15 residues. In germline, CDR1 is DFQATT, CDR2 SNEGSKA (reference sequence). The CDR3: CSAKWIGRGFYEQYF. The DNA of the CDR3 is TGCAGTGCTAAGTGGATAGGCAGGGGTTTCTACGAGCAGTACTTC.

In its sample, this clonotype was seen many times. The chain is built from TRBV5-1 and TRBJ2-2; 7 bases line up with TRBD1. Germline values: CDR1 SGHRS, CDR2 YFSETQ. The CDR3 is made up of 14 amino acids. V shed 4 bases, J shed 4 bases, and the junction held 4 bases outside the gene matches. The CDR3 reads CASSLTGSTGELFF. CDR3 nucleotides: TGCGCCAGCAGCCTGACAGGGTCCACCGGGGAGCTGTTTTTT.

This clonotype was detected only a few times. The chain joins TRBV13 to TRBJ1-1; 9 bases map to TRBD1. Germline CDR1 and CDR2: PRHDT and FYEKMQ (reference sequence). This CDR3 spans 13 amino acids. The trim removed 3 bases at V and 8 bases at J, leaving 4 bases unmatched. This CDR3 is CASSFGTGLEAFF. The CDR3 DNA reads TGTGCCAGCAGCTTTGGGACAGGGCTAGAAGCTTTCTTT. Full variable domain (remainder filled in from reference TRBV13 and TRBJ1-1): AAGVIQSPRHLIKEKRETATLKCYPIPRHDTVYWYQQGPGQDPQFLISFYEKMQSDKGSIPDRFSAQQFSDYHSELNMSSLELGDSALYFCASSFGTGLEAFFGQGTRLTVV.

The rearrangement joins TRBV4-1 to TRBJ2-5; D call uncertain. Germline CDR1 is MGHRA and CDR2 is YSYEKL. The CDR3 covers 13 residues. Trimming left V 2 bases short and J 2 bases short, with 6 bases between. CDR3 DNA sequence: TGCGCCAGCAGCCAAACTGATCAAGAGACCCAGTACTTC. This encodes CASSQTDQETQYF.

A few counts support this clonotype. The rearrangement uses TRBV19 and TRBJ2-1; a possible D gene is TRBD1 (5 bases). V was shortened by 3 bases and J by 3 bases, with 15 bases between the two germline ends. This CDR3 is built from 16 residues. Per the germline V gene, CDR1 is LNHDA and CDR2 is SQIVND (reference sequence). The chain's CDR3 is CASSITSGHNYNEQFF. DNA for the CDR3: TGTGCCAGTAGTATTACAAGTGGACATAACTACAATGAGCAGTTCTTC.

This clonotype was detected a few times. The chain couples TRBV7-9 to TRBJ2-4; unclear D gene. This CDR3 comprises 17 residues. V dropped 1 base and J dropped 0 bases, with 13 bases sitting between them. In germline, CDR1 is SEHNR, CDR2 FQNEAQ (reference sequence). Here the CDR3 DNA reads TGTGCCAGCAGCTTAGGGCGCGGAAATCTAGCCAAAAACATTCAGTACTTC. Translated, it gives CASSLGRGNLAKNIQYF.

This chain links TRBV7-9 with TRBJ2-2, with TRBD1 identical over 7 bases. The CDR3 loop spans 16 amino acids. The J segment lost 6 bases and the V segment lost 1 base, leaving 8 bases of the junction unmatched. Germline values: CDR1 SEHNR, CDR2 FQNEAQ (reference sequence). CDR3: CASSLEEWDSPGELFF. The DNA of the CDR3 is TGTGCCAGCAGCTTAGAAGAGTGGGACAGCCCCGGGGAGCTGTTTTTT.

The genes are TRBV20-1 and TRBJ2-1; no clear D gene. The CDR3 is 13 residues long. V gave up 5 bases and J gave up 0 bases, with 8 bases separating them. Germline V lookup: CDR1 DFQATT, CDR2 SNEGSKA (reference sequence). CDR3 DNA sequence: TGCAGTGCTGGACCTCCCTCCTACAATGAGCAGTTCTTC. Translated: CSAGPPSYNEQFF.

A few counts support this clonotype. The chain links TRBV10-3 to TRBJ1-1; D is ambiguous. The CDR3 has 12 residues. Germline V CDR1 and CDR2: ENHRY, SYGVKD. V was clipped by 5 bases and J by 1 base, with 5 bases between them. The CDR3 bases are TGTGCCATCAGTCAGAGGAACACTGAAGCTTTCTTT. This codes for CAISQRNTEAFF.

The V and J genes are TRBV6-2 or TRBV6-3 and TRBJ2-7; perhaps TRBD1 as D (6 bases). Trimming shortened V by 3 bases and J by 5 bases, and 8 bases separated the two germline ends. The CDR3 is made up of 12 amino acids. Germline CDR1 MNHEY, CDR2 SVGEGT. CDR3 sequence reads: CASSYGQNEQYF. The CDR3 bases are TGTGCCAGCAGTTATGGACAGAACGAGCAGTACTTC.

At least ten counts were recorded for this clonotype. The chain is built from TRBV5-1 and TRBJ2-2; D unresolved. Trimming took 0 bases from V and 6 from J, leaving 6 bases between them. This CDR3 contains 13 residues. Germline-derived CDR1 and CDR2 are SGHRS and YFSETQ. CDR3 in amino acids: CASSLDGAGELFF. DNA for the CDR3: TGCGCCAGCAGCTTGGATGGGGCCGGGGAGCTGTTTTTT.

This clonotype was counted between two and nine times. The CDR3 DNA reads TGCGCCAGCAGCCAGGCCCACCCCCTTTACGAGCAGTACTTC. Protein product: CASSQAHPLYEQYF. The V call is TRBV4-3, the J call TRBJ2-7; D uncertain. The germline gives CDR1 LGHNA, CDR2 YSLEER. The V gene lost 3 bases and the J gene lost 4 bases, with 13 bases spanning the gap. This CDR3 comprises 14 residues.

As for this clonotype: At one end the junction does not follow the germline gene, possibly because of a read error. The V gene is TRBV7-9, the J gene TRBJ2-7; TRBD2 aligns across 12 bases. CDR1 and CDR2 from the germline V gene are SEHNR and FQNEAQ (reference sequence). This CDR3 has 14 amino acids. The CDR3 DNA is TGTGCCGGCAGCAGGACTAGCGGGAACTACGAGCAGTACTTC. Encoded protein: CAGSRTSGNYEQYF.

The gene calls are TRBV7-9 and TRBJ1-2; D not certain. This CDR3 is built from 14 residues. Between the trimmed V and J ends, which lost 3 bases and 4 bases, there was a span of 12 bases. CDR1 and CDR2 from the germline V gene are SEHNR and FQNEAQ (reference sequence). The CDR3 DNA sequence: TGTGCCAGCAGCTTTGCCCCCCGGACCTATGGCTACACCTTC. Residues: CASSFAPRTYGYTF.